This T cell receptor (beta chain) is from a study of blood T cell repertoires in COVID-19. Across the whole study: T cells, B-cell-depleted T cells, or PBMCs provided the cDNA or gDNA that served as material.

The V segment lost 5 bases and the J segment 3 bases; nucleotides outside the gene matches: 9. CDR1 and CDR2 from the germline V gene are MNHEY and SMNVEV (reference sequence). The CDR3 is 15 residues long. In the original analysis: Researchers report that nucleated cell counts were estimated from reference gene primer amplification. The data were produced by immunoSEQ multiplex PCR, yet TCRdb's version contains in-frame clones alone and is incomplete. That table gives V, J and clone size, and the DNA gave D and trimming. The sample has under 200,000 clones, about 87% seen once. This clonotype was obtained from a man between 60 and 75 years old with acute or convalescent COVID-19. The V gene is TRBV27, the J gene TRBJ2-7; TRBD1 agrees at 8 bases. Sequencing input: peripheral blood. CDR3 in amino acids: CASSPLDRVGYEQYF. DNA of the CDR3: TGTGCCAGCAGTCCCTTGGACAGGGTTGGCTACGAGCAGTACTTC.